The 8 T cell receptor beta chains presented below share a single source sample, sequenced in a study of T cell responses to AZD1222 COVID-19 vaccine. Generated by immunoSEQ multiplex PCR, the TCRdb table keeps only in-frame clones and is missing some. The sample has fewer than 250,000 clones; 85% to 95% are singletons. The source was peripheral blood, collected on day 0 of AZD1222 vaccination. Source of these receptors: an adult in good health.

This sequence joins TRBV5-1 and TRBJ1-5, with TRBD1 as a possible D gene (5 bases). CDR3 length: 14 residues. Germline V gives CDR1 SGHRS, CDR2 YFSETQ. V was pared by 0 bases and J by 3 bases, with 7 bases between. CDR3 protein: CASSLGGTNQPQHF. CDR3 nucleotides: TGCGCCAGCAGCTTGGGGGGGACCAATCAGCCCCAGCATTTT.

The chain employs TRBV5-1 and TRBJ2-2; 8 positions agree with TRBD2. The CDR3 extends over 16 amino acids. V dropped 1 base and J dropped 5; count of bases not matched to a gene: 7. Germline CDR1 SGHRS, CDR2 YFSETQ. This chain's CDR3 is CASSLPGGAETGELFF. In DNA form, the CDR3 reads TGCGCCAGCAGCTTGCCCGGGGGGGCCGAGACCGGGGAGCTGTTTTTT.

V usage is TRBV9 and J usage is TRBJ1-5, with D perhaps matching TRBD1 (5 bases). This CDR3 has 13 residues. Germline-derived CDR1 and CDR2 are SGDLS and YYNGEE. V dropped 3 bases and J dropped 4 bases, with 8 bases sitting between them. CDR3 DNA: TGTGCCAGCAGCGCGGGACCAAATCAGCCCCAGCATTTT. This encodes CASSAGPNQPQHF. The variable domain in full, with the rest retrieved from reference TRBV9 and TRBJ1-5, is DSGVTQTPKHLITATGQRVTLRCSPRSGDLSVYWYQQSLDQGLQFLIQYYNGEERAKGNILERFSAQQFPDLHSELNLSSLELGDSALYFCASSAGPNQPQHFGDGTRLSIL.

This sequence joins TRBV7-9 and TRBJ1-6; TRBD1 is a possible D gene (5 bases). This CDR3 is 15 amino acids long. Trimming took 8 bases from V and 5 from J, leaving 16 bases between them. Germline V gene sequence: CDR1 SEHNR, CDR2 FQNEAQ (reference sequence). The CDR3 protein is CASPPPGANNSPLHF. In DNA, the CDR3 is TGTGCCAGCCCTCCCCCCGGGGCTAATAATTCACCCCTCCACTTT.

This clone came up once. The sample contains more than one DNA sequence encoding this CDR3. V usage is TRBV5-1 and J usage is TRBJ2-2; no definite D call. Germline loops: CDR1 SGHRS, CDR2 YFSETQ. The CDR3 covers 14 residues. The V end was cut by 0 bases, the J end by 2 bases, with 5 bases between. The CDR3 bases are TGCGCCAGCAGCTTGGCGCCAAACACCGGGGAGCTGTTTTTT. It specifies CASSLAPNTGELFF.

This chain joins TRBV4-1 and TRBJ1-5; D perhaps matches TRBD1 (5 bases). The germline V and J ends were trimmed by 5 bases and 0 bases, with 20 bases remaining between them. This CDR3 comprises 18 residues. The V gene's germline CDR1 is MGHRA and CDR2 YSYEKL. The CDR3 sequence is CASSSHPLQGDSNQPQHF. In DNA form, the CDR3 reads TGCGCCAGCAGCTCCCATCCATTGCAGGGTGATAGCAATCAGCCCCAGCATTTT.

The chain recombines TRBV19 with TRBJ1-1; possibly TRBD1 for D (5 bases). The V and J ends lost 5 bases and 6 bases respectively, with 31 bases between them. Germline lookup yields CDR1 LNHDA and CDR2 SQIVND (reference sequence). The CDR3 has 19 amino acids. The CDR3 loop reads CASSVRAPVSGGTWAEAFF. The CDR3 DNA follows: TGTGCCAGTAGTGTGAGGGCTCCGGTATCGGGGGGTACCTGGGCTGAAGCTTTCTTT.

The chain carries TRBV2 and TRBJ1-4; 7 bases line up with TRBD1. Trimming took 8 bases from V and 8 from J; bases not matched to a gene: 8. CDR1 and CDR2 (germline): SNHLY, FYNNEI. This CDR3 is 13 amino acids long. The CDR3 region is CASHDRVREKLFF. CDR3 sequence (DNA): TGTGCCAGCCACGACAGGGTACGAGAAAAACTGTTTTTT.